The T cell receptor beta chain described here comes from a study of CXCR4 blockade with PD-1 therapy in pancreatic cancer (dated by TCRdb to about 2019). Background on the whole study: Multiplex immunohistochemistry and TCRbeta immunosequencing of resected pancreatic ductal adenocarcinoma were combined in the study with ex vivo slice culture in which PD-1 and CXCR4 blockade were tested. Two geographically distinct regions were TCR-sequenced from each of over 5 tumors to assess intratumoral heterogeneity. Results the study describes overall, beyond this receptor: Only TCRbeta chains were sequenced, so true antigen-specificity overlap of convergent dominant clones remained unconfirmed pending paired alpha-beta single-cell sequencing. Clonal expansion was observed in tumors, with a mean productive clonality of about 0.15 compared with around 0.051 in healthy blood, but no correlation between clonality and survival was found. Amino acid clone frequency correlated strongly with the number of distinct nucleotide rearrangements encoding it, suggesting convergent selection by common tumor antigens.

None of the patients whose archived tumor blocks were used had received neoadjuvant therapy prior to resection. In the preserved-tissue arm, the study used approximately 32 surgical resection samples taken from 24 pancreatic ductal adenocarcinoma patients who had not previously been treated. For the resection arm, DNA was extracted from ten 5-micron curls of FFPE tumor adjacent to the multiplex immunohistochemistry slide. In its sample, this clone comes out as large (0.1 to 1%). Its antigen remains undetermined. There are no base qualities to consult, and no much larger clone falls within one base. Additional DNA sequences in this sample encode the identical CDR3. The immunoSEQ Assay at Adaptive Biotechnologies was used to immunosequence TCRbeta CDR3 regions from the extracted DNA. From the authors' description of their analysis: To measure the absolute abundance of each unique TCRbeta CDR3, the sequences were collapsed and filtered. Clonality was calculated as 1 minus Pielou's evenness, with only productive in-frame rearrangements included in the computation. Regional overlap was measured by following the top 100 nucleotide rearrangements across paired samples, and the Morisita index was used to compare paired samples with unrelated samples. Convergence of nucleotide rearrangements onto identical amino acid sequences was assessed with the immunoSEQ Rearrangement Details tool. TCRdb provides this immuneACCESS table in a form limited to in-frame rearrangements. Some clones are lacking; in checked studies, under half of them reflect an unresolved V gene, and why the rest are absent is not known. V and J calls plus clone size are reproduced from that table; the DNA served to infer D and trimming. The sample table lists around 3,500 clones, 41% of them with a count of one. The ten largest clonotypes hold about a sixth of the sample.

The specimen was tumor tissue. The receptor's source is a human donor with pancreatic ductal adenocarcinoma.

The DNA sequence is TGTGCCAGCAGCGTAGACAACTCTGGAAACACCATATATTTT. The translation is CASSVDNSGNTIYF. The V and J segments used are TRBV9 and TRBJ1-3; the D gene cannot be resolved reliably. V gives up 0 bases and J gives up 0 bases, and the segment between their germline ends measures 4 bases. Inclusive of the bounding cysteine and phenylalanine, the CDR3 is 14 residues long. Solely the CDR3 DNA is kept, with 42 bases framed from the first base. CDR1 and CDR2 (SGDLS, YYNGEE) derive from the germline V gene.